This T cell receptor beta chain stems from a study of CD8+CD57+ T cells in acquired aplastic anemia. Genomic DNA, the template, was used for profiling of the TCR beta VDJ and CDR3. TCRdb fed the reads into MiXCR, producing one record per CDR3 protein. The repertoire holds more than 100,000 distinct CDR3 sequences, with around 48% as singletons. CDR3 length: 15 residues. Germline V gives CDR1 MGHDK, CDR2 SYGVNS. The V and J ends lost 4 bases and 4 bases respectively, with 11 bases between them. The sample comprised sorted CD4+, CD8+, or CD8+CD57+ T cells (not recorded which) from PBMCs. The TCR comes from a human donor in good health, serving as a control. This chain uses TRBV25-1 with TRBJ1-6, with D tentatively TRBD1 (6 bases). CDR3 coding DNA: TGTGCCAGCAGTGCACCGACAGGATATAATTCACCCCTCCACTTT. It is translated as CASSAPTGYNSPLHF. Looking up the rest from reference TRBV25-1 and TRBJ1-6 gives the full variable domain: EADIYQTPRYLVIGTGKKITLECSQTMGHDKMYWYQQDPGMELHLIHYSYGVNSTEKGDLSSESTVSRIRTEHFPLTLESARPSHTSQYLCASSAPTGYNSPLHFGNGTRLTVT.